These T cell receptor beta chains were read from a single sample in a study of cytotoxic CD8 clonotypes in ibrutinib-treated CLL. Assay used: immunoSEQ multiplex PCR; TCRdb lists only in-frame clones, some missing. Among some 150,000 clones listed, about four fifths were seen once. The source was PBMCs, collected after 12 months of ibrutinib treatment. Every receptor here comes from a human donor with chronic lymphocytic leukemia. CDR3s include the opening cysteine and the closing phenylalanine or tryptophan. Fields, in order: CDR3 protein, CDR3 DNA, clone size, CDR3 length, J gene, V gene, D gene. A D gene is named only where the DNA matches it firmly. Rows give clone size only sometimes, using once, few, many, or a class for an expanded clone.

cdr3_aa: CASSLGTHPSYNEQFF
cdr3_nt: TGTGCCAGCAGTTTAGGGACCCACCCCTCCTACAATGAGCAGTTCTTC
clone_size: -
cdr3_length: 16
j_call: TRBJ2-1
v_call: TRBV27
d_call: -

cdr3_aa: CASSLMGQGTDTQYF
cdr3_nt: TGTGCCAGCAGCTTAATGGGACAGGGTACAGATACGCAGTATTTT
clone_size: -
cdr3_length: 15
j_call: TRBJ2-3
v_call: TRBV7-9
d_call: TRBD1

cdr3_aa: CASSLERGTPDEQFF
cdr3_nt: TGCGCCAGCAGTCTGGAGCGCGGGACTCCCGATGAGCAGTTCTTC
clone_size: -
cdr3_length: 15
j_call: TRBJ2-1
v_call: TRBV23-1
d_call: -

cdr3_aa: CASSQGLSSLTYEQYF
cdr3_nt: TGCGCCAGCAGCCAAGGACTTAGTTCCCTGACCTACGAGCAGTACTTC
clone_size: -
cdr3_length: 16
j_call: TRBJ2-7
v_call: TRBV4-3
d_call: -

cdr3_aa: CASSEGRVEKLFF
cdr3_nt: TGTGCCAGCTCTGAGGGCAGGGTTGAAAAACTGTTTTTT
clone_size: -
cdr3_length: 13
j_call: TRBJ1-4
v_call: TRBV18
d_call: -

cdr3_aa: CAISVKPDSGETQYF
cdr3_nt: TGTGCCATCAGTGTGAAACCGGACAGTGGGGAGACCCAGTACTTC
clone_size: few
cdr3_length: 15
j_call: TRBJ2-5
v_call: TRBV10-3
d_call: -

cdr3_aa: CASSTRTSGRKNEQFF
cdr3_nt: TGTGCCAGTAGTACAAGGACTAGCGGGAGGAAGAATGAGCAGTTCTTC
clone_size: -
cdr3_length: 16
j_call: TRBJ2-1
v_call: TRBV19
d_call: TRBD2

cdr3_aa: CASGTLGETQYF
cdr3_nt: TGTGCCAGTGGGACGCTGGGGGAGACCCAGTACTTC
clone_size: -
cdr3_length: 12
j_call: TRBJ2-5
v_call: TRBV19
d_call: -

cdr3_aa: CASITGANYGYTF
cdr3_nt: TGTGCCAGCATCACGGGAGCTAACTATGGCTACACCTTC
clone_size: -
cdr3_length: 13
j_call: TRBJ1-2
v_call: TRBV28
d_call: -

cdr3_aa: CAISVGSPANYGYTF
cdr3_nt: TGTGCCATCAGTGTCGGATCTCCGGCTAACTATGGCTACACCTTC
clone_size: -
cdr3_length: 15
j_call: TRBJ1-2
v_call: TRBV10-3
d_call: -

cdr3_aa: CASSLTSGIGPDTQYF
cdr3_nt: TGTGCCAGCAGCTTGACTAGCGGGATCGGCCCAGATACGCAGTATTTT
clone_size: -
cdr3_length: 16
j_call: TRBJ2-3
v_call: TRBV5-6
d_call: TRBD2

cdr3_aa: CATSPGGTPHYGYTF
cdr3_nt: TGTGCCACCTCGCCTGGCGGGACACCTCACTATGGCTACACCTTC
clone_size: -
cdr3_length: 15
j_call: TRBJ1-2
v_call: TRBV27
d_call: -

cdr3_aa: CASSLDATISGANVLTF
cdr3_nt: TGTGCCAGCAGCTTAGATGCCACGATTTCTGGGGCCAACGTCCTGACTTTC
clone_size: -
cdr3_length: 17
j_call: TRBJ2-6
v_call: TRBV7-6
d_call: -

cdr3_aa: CASSFRGWEEKLFF
cdr3_nt: TGCGCCAGCAGCTTCAGGGGGTGGGAAGAAAAACTGTTTTTT
clone_size: -
cdr3_length: 14
j_call: TRBJ1-4
v_call: TRBV5-1
d_call: TRBD1

cdr3_aa: CASSRNRDRGSPLHF
cdr3_nt: TGTGCCAGCAGCCGGAACCGGGACAGGGGTTCACCCCTCCACTTT
clone_size: -
cdr3_length: 15
j_call: TRBJ1-6
v_call: TRBV27
d_call: TRBD1

cdr3_aa: CASSRTGYEQYF
cdr3_nt: TGTGCCAGCAGCCGGACAGGCTACGAGCAGTACTTC
clone_size: few
cdr3_length: 12
j_call: TRBJ2-7
v_call: TRBV11-2
d_call: TRBD1

cdr3_aa: CASREGTGVVGYTF
cdr3_nt: TGTGCCAGCAGAGAGGGGACAGGGGTTGTTGGCTACACCTTC
clone_size: once
cdr3_length: 14
j_call: TRBJ1-2
v_call: TRBV7-2
d_call: TRBD1

cdr3_aa: CASSLKLAGGANTGELFF
cdr3_nt: TGTGCCAGCAGCTTAAAACTAGCGGGAGGTGCGAACACCGGGGAGCTGTTTTTT
clone_size: -
cdr3_length: 18
j_call: TRBJ2-2
v_call: TRBV7-3
d_call: TRBD2

cdr3_aa: CASSLAGLANEQFF
cdr3_nt: TGTGCCAGCAGCTTGGCGGGACTGGCGAATGAGCAGTTCTTC
clone_size: few
cdr3_length: 14
j_call: TRBJ2-1
v_call: TRBV5-4
d_call: -

cdr3_aa: CASSLSGGGAGIYNEQFF
cdr3_nt: TGTGCCAGCAGCTTATCCGGGGGGGGCGCCGGTATCTACAATGAGCAGTTCTTC
clone_size: once
cdr3_length: 18
j_call: TRBJ2-1
v_call: TRBV11-3
d_call: TRBD2

cdr3_aa: CATSNRDRVKQYF
cdr3_nt: TGTGCCACCAGCAACCGGGACAGGGTTAAGCAGTACTTC
clone_size: once
cdr3_length: 13
j_call: TRBJ2-7
v_call: TRBV15
d_call: TRBD1

cdr3_aa: CASSLAGTSVSYEQYF
cdr3_nt: TGTGCCAGCAGCTTAGCCGGGACTAGCGTCTCCTACGAGCAGTACTTC
clone_size: -
cdr3_length: 16
j_call: TRBJ2-7
v_call: TRBV7-8
d_call: TRBD2

cdr3_aa: CASSLNRGNTEAFF
cdr3_nt: TGTGCCAGCAGCTTAAACAGGGGAAACACTGAAGCTTTCTTT
clone_size: -
cdr3_length: 14
j_call: TRBJ1-1
v_call: TRBV11-3
d_call: TRBD1

cdr3_aa: CASSGTSDYEQYF
cdr3_nt: TGTGCCAGCAGCGGGACTAGCGACTACGAGCAGTACTTC
clone_size: -
cdr3_length: 13
j_call: TRBJ2-7
v_call: TRBV9
d_call: TRBD2

cdr3_aa: CASSSEAGGPYEQYF
cdr3_nt: TGTGCCAGCTCATCAGAAGCGGGAGGGCCCTACGAGCAGTACTTC
clone_size: -
cdr3_length: 15
j_call: TRBJ2-7
v_call: TRBV18
d_call: TRBD2

cdr3_aa: CASSFRSYEQYF
cdr3_nt: TGTGCCAGCAGCTTCCGCTCCTACGAGCAGTACTTC
clone_size: -
cdr3_length: 12
j_call: TRBJ2-7
v_call: TRBV5-8
d_call: -

cdr3_aa: CASSLRTSSVGELFF
cdr3_nt: TGCGCCAGCAGCTTGAGGACCAGCTCGGTCGGGGAGCTGTTTTTT
clone_size: -
cdr3_length: 15
j_call: TRBJ2-2
v_call: TRBV5-1
d_call: -

cdr3_aa: CASSFQGKVDNEQFF
cdr3_nt: TGTGCCAGCAGCTTCCAGGGGAAGGTCGACAATGAGCAGTTCTTC
clone_size: -
cdr3_length: 15
j_call: TRBJ2-1
v_call: TRBV7-8
d_call: -

cdr3_aa: CASSQPDRNNEQFF
cdr3_nt: TGTGCCAGCAGCCAACCTGACAGAAACAATGAGCAGTTCTTC
clone_size: -
cdr3_length: 14
j_call: TRBJ2-1
v_call: TRBV4-2
d_call: -

cdr3_aa: CASSLGLREKETQYF
cdr3_nt: TGTGCCAGCAGCTTGGGGTTGCGGGAGAAAGAGACCCAGTACTTC
clone_size: -
cdr3_length: 15
j_call: TRBJ2-5
v_call: TRBV5-4
d_call: TRBD2

cdr3_aa: CASWSGNTGELFF
cdr3_nt: TGTGCCAGCTGGTCAGGGAACACCGGGGAGCTGTTTTTT
clone_size: -
cdr3_length: 13
j_call: TRBJ2-2
v_call: TRBV27
d_call: -

cdr3_aa: CASSPETSGRYWEQYF
cdr3_nt: TGCGCCAGCAGCCCCGAAACTAGCGGGAGATATTGGGAGCAGTACTTC
clone_size: -
cdr3_length: 16
j_call: TRBJ2-7
v_call: TRBV5-1
d_call: TRBD2

cdr3_aa: CASSWTGGSQPQHF
cdr3_nt: TGCGCCAGCAGCTGGACAGGGGGCTCTCAGCCCCAGCATTTT
clone_size: -
cdr3_length: 14
j_call: TRBJ1-5
v_call: TRBV5-1
d_call: TRBD1

cdr3_aa: CASSPRGGDYEQYF
cdr3_nt: TGTGCCAGCAGCCCTCGGGGGGGGGACTACGAGCAGTACTTC
clone_size: once
cdr3_length: 14
j_call: TRBJ2-7
v_call: TRBV6-1
d_call: TRBD2

cdr3_aa: CASSIQGTGELFF
cdr3_nt: TGTGCCAGTTCAATACAGGGTACCGGGGAGCTGTTTTTT
clone_size: once
cdr3_length: 13
j_call: TRBJ2-2
v_call: TRBV19
d_call: -

cdr3_aa: CASSFGTFETQYF
cdr3_nt: TGCGCCAGCAGCTTCGGGACGTTCGAGACCCAGTACTTC
clone_size: -
cdr3_length: 13
j_call: TRBJ2-5
v_call: TRBV5-1
d_call: -